This TCR beta chain was retrieved from a study of blood T cell repertoires in COVID-19. Study-level information: Specimens from acute and convalescent COVID-19 originated in the United States, Italy and Spain. Nucleic acid was either cDNA or gDNA, and it came from T cells, B-cell-depleted T cells, or PBMCs.

Seattle patients were enrolled during active infection and followed longitudinally. Germline values: CDR1 SGHVS, CDR2 FQNEAQ. Between the trimmed V and J ends, which lost 2 bases and 7 bases, there was a span of 18 bases. CDR3 length: 16 amino acids. The data were produced by immunoSEQ multiplex PCR, yet TCRdb's version contains in-frame clones alone and is incomplete. The sample contains about 480,000 clones, roughly nine tenths of which appear only once. In this sample, this clone turned up a few times. The chain recombines TRBV7-8 with TRBJ1-5, with D perhaps TRBD1 (6 bases). Source material: peripheral blood. The clonotype was recovered from a woman aged 45-65 years with COVID-19, enrolled during active disease. CDR3 nucleotide sequence: TGTGCCAGCAGCTTAAGACGTATTTCGGGGGGCCAGCCCCAGCATTTT. Its protein product is CASSLRRISGGQPQHF.